The rows below give T cell receptor beta chains drawn from one sample of a study of cytomegalovirus exposure and HLA in healthy donors. TCRdb's copy holds only in-frame clones and misses some; the assay was immunoSEQ multiplex PCR. The sample carries approximately 150,000 clones, approximately 80% recorded once. Sequenced input: PBMCs. Source of these receptors: a woman in her 30s in good health and CMV-seronegative. Both conserved end residues are part of each CDR3. Fields, in order: V gene, J gene, D gene, clone size, CDR3 DNA, CDR3 protein. The D gene is left open where the match is weak. Some rows have no size entry. The others give once, few or many, or a class for an expanded clone.

TRBV7-6	TRBJ2-1	-	-	TGTGCCAGCAGGAGGTCAGGGAGGTACAATGAGCAGTTCTTC	CASRRSGRYNEQFF
TRBV30	TRBJ1-2	TRBD1	-	TGTGCCTGGAGTTCAGGACAGGCGCGAGGCTACCCCTTC	CAWSSGQARGYPF
TRBV5-1	TRBJ1-1	-	few	TGCGCCAGCAACCCCACGGGGGAAAACACTGAAGCTTTCTTT	CASNPTGENTEAFF
TRBV10-3	TRBJ2-1	TRBD1	-	TGTGCCATCAGTGCCTCCGGGACAGAGACCTACAATGAGCAGTTCTTC	CAISASGTETYNEQFF
TRBV4-1	TRBJ2-1	-	once	TGCGCCAGCAGCCCGCGGGGAGAGTCGAAGTTCTTC	CASSPRGESKFF
TRBV19	TRBJ1-2	TRBD1	-	TGTGCCAGTAACGACAGGGTTGATGGCTACACCTTC	CASNDRVDGYTF
TRBV6-1	TRBJ2-3	TRBD2	-	TGTGCCAGCAGTGAAACGGGAGGTCACACAGCAGATACGCAGTATTTT	CASSETGGHTADTQYF
TRBV29-1	TRBJ2-5	-	-	TGCAGCGTGGCCGGGACAACGGGGGAGACCCAGTACTTC	CSVAGTTGETQYF
TRBV21-1	TRBJ1-5	-	-	TGTGCCATCTCAAAGAAGTTGAAGGGAGAGAAAAGCAATCAGCCCCAGCATTTT	CAISKKLKGEKSNQPQHF
TRBV6-1	TRBJ2-3	TRBD1	-	TGTGCCAGCAGAGAGACAGGGGGCACAGATACGCAGTATTTT	CASRETGGTDTQYF